The rows below give T cell receptor beta chains drawn from one sample of a study of OX40 agonist ivuxolimab in advanced cancers. Profiled with immunoSEQ multiplex PCR; TCRdb holds only in-frame clones, not every one. The sample lists over 55,000 clones; around 89% were seen once. This sample comprised CD4+ or CD8+ T cells sorted from blood, obtained in a trial of the OX40 agonist ivuxolimab. These receptors were obtained from an adult with an advanced solid tumor such as melanoma, head and neck, liver or kidney cancer. The CDR3 runs from the conserved cysteine through the conserved F or W. The D gene is left open where the match is weak. Clone size, where shown, is once, few, many, or a class for clones that have expanded.

clone_size j_call v_call d_call cdr3_nt cdr3_aa
- TRBJ2-1 TRBV2 TRBD2 TGTGCCAGCCCCGATAGGACTAGCGGGAAGATCTACAATGAGCAGTTCTTC CASPDRTSGKIYNEQFF
- TRBJ2-7 TRBV9 TRBD1 TGTGCCAGCAGCCCGAGGGGGACAGGGACCTACGAGCAGTACTTC CASSPRGTGTYEQYF
- TRBJ2-1 TRBV11-2 - TGTGCCAGCAGCTTAGATAGTCATAATGAGCAGTTCTTC CASSLDSHNEQFF
- TRBJ2-3 TRBV10-1 - TGCGCCAGCGGTGGATCAAGCGGGAGCACAGATACGCAGTATTTT CASGGSSGSTDTQYF
- TRBJ2-1 TRBV19 TRBD2 TGTGCCAGTAGTATAGATTCAGGACTAGCGGGCCACAATGAGCAGTTCTTC CASSIDSGLAGHNEQFF
- TRBJ2-1 TRBV28 TRBD1 TGTGCCAGCAGTGAAGCCGGGACAGGGAGGAATGAGCAGTTCTTC CASSEAGTGRNEQFF
- TRBJ2-5 TRBV11-2 - TGTGCCAGCAGCTTATTCATGAACCAAGAGACCCAGTACTTC CASSLFMNQETQYF
- TRBJ2-2 TRBV5-4 - TGTGCCAGCAGCTTGGAAGGGTTAACCGGGGAGCTGTTTTTT CASSLEGLTGELFF
- TRBJ1-2 TRBV28 - TGTGCCAGCTTGGACCTATGGGGGAACTATGGCTACACCTTC CASLDLWGNYGYTF
few TRBJ2-3 TRBV19 TRBD2 TGTGCCAGTAGCCCGAGCGGGGGACGAACTAGCACAGATACGCAGTATTTT CASSPSGGRTSTDTQYF
once TRBJ2-5 TRBV9 TRBD2 TGTGCCAGCAGCGTTGGACTAGCGGGGGGAGGGGAGACCCTCTACTTC CASSVGLAGGGETLYF
once TRBJ2-7 TRBV5-4 - TGTGCCAGCAGCTTACGGTCAGTATCCGACGAGCAGTACTTC CASSLRSVSDEQYF
- TRBJ1-4 TRBV5-6 - TGTGCCAGCAGCTCCCTAGTGGACAGCTGGGGCAAACTGTTTTTT CASSSLVDSWGKLFF